A single sample is the source of the 7 T cell receptor beta chains below, sequenced in a study of PD-L1 blockade in urothelial cancer. This sample's time point: peripheral blood 6 weeks after treatment start. Profiled with immunoSEQ multiplex PCR; TCRdb holds only in-frame clones, not every one. The table includes around 110,000 clones, 75% to 90% detected once. Sample: PBMCs, taken around atezolizumab (anti-PD-L1) treatment. The receptors shown here come from a man between 60 and 70 years old with urothelial cancer.

The chain has TRBV18 and TRBJ1-2; D is undetermined. Germline lookup yields CDR1 KGHSH and CDR2 LQKENI. This CDR3 contains 16 residues. Trimming stripped 2 bases from V and 1 base from J, with 14 bases between. CDR3 bases: TGTGCCAGCTCACCAGCGGGGTTCCCCTTTAACTATGGCTACACCTTC. This codes for CASSPAGFPFNYGYTF.

This clone showed up just once. An end of the junction does not agree with germline; a read error may underlie this. The chain combines TRBV7-7 with TRBJ2-1; TRBD1 agrees at 7 bases. This CDR3 region has 13 residues. CDR1 SSHAT and CDR2 FNYEAQ come from the germline V gene (reference sequence). The CDR3, as DNA: TGTGCTAGCAGCTTAAACTACAGGGGCGAGCAGTTCTTC. The encoded protein is CASSLNYRGEQFF.

This clone was seen more than once but under ten times. The chain joins TRBV19 to TRBJ1-1; TRBD1 might be the D (5 bases). The CDR3 is 14 residues long. Germline values: CDR1 LNHDA, CDR2 SQIVND (reference sequence). V gave up 2 bases and J gave up 0 bases, with 7 bases separating them. CDR3 region: CASSIQGMNTEAFF. CDR3 DNA: TGTGCCAGTAGTATACAGGGAATGAACACTGAAGCTTTCTTT.

This chain joins TRBV28 and TRBJ1-2, with D possibly matching TRBD1 (6 bases). The CDR3 extends over 15 amino acids. V was cut by 7 bases and J by 3 bases, with 18 bases left in between. CDR1 and CDR2 from the germline V gene are MDHEN and SYDVKM. The CDR3 sequence: CASTTGGATYYGYTF. CDR3 nucleotide sequence: TGTGCCAGCACCACGGGGGGGGCGACGTACTATGGCTACACCTTC.

The chain uses TRBV6-5 and TRBJ1-2, with 9 bases that match TRBD1. CDR3 length: 13 amino acids. The V gene's germline CDR1 is MNHEY and CDR2 SVGAGI. The J segment lost 5 bases and the V segment lost 6 bases, leaving 4 bases of the junction unmatched. The CDR3 is CASSKDRGYGYTF. DNA for the CDR3: TGTGCCAGCAGCAAGGACAGGGGTTATGGCTACACCTTC.

This clone was recorded a few times. This chain uses TRBV7-6 with TRBJ2-1, with D unclear. The CDR3 contains 14 residues. CDR1 and CDR2 (germline): SGHVS, FNYEAQ. Trimming removed 5 bases from V and 0 bases from J, with 8 bases in between. For the CDR3, the DNA is TGTGCCAGCAGCCCATATAGCTCCTACAATGAGCAGTTCTTC. Translation gives CASSPYSSYNEQFF.

The chain recombines TRBV7-9 with TRBJ2-5, with D perhaps matching TRBD2 (5 bases). Germline CDR1 and CDR2: SEHNR and FQNEAQ (reference sequence). CDR3 length: 15 residues. V lost 7 bases and J 1 base, leaving 16 bases between the germline ends. The CDR3 nucleotides are TGTGCCAGCAACCCCGGGCGCGGGCTCCAAGAGACCCAGTACTTC. Encoded protein: CASNPGRGLQETQYF.